Listed below are T cell receptor beta chains from one sample, sequenced in a study of blood T cell repertoires in COVID-19. Here immunoSEQ multiplex PCR was the method, and the copy in TCRdb shows in-frame clones only, minus some. Among about 190,000 clones listed, roughly 80% were seen once. Input material: peripheral blood. These receptors originate from a man in his 60s with acute or convalescent COVID-19. CDR3s include the opening cysteine and the closing phenylalanine or tryptophan. The D gene is left open where the match is weak. Some rows mark clone size as missing; the rest say once, few, many or name a class of expanded clone.

>TRBV9|once|TRBD2|TRBJ2-3
CASSVAVGGGTDTQYF
TGTGCCAGCAGCGTAGCGGTCGGGGGGGGCACAGATACGCAGTATTTT
>TRBV7-2|-|-|TRBJ2-1
CASSQGGIRNEQFF
TGTGCCAGCAGCCAGGGTGGTATTAGGAATGAGCAGTTCTTC
>TRBV11-1|-|-|TRBJ1-1
CASSLEKAGRNTEAFF
TGTGCCAGCAGCTTAGAGAAAGCGGGAAGAAACACTGAAGCTTTCTTT
>TRBV10-3|few|TRBD1|TRBJ1-1
CAITHTGAGTEAFF
TGTGCCATCACCCACACAGGGGCGGGTACTGAAGCTTTCTTT
>TRBV5-6|few|-|TRBJ2-1
CASSLATGTYPGTYNEQFF
TGTGCCAGCAGCTTGGCTACGGGGACCTATCCGGGGACATACAATGAGCAGTTCTTC
>TRBV28|few|-|TRBJ1-4
CAIRTTGEKLFF
TGTGCCATTCGGACTACAGGCGAAAAACTGTTTTTT
>TRBV6-5|-|-|TRBJ2-7
CASSYAAVYEQYF
TGTGCCAGCAGTTACGCGGCTGTCTACGAGCAGTACTTC
>TRBV9|-|TRBD1|TRBJ1-2
CASSPTSTGWGYTF
TGTGCCAGCAGCCCAACGTCGACAGGGTGGGGCTACACCTTC
>TRBV18|-|-|TRBJ2-7
CASSPPSYEQYF
TGTGCCAGCTCACCACCGAGCTACGAGCAGTACTTC
>TRBV5-5|-|-|TRBJ1-5
CASSLAVGKAGNQPQHF
TGTGCCAGCAGCTTGGCTGTCGGGAAAGCTGGCAATCAGCCCCAGCATTTT
>TRBV6-6|-|-|TRBJ2-7
CASGEEGLYEQYF
TGTGCCAGCGGGGAAGAGGGCCTCTACGAGCAGTACTTC
>TRBV12-3/TRBV12-4|few|-|TRBJ1-3
CASRTGSGNTIYF
TGTGCCAGCAGGACGGGCTCTGGAAACACCATATATTTT
>TRBV6-5|-|-|TRBJ1-5
CASSSIRGNQPQHF
TGTGCCAGCAGCTCGATCAGGGGAAATCAGCCCCAGCATTTT
>TRBV13|once|-|TRBJ1-1
CASSTSGVYTEAFF
TGTGCCAGCAGCACATCCGGGGTGTACACTGAAGCTTTCTTT
>TRBV2|-|TRBD1|TRBJ1-1
CASSAAAVTGGFTEAFF
TGTGCCAGCAGTGCCGCCGCCGTGACAGGGGGCTTTACTGAAGCTTTCTTT
>TRBV4-3|-|TRBD1|TRBJ1-2
CASSQDRTGYGYTF
TGCGCCAGCAGCCAAGATAGGACAGGGTATGGCTACACCTTC
>TRBV7-2|-|-|TRBJ1-3
CASSFSTGGTIYF
TGTGCTAGCAGCTTTTCCACAGGCGGCACCATATATTTT
>TRBV20-1|few|-|TRBJ1-3
CSARQGNTIYF
TGCAGTGCTAGACAGGGAAACACCATATATTTT
>TRBV7-2|once|-|TRBJ2-6
CASSQGEAGANVLTF
TGTGCCAGCAGCCAGGGTGAGGCTGGGGCCAACGTCCTGACTTTC
>TRBV6-2/TRBV6-3|-|TRBD1|TRBJ1-6
CASSWGTGGNSPLHF
TGTGCCAGCAGTTGGGGGACAGGGGGTAATTCACCCCTCCACTTT
>TRBV7-2|-|-|TRBJ2-2
CASSLNQAGGPGGELFF
TGTGCCAGCAGCCTAAACCAGGCCGGGGGGCCGGGCGGGGAGCTGTTTTTT
>TRBV6-6|-|TRBD2|TRBJ2-1
CASTSGRASSYNEQFF
TGTGCCAGCACTAGCGGGAGGGCCTCAAGCTACAATGAGCAGTTCTTC
>TRBV4-1|-|-|TRBJ2-3
CASSQDSDTQYF
TGCGCCAGCAGCCAAGACTCGGATACGCAGTATTTT
>TRBV9|-|-|TRBJ2-7
CASSVEGRRDEQYF
TGTGCCAGCAGCGTAGAAGGGAGAAGGGACGAGCAGTACTTC
>TRBV11-3|-|TRBD1|TRBJ1-2
CASSLGPFPDRGGYTF
TGTGCCAGCAGCTTGGGTCCCTTCCCGGACAGGGGTGGCTACACCTTC
>TRBV3-1/TRBV3-2|-|TRBD2|TRBJ2-2
CASSQEFTGGSGLFF
TGTGCCAGCAGCCAAGAGTTTACCGGCGGGAGCGGTCTGTTTTTT
>TRBV20-1|-|-|TRBJ1-5
CSASSINQPQHF
TGCAGTGCTAGTTCTATCAATCAGCCCCAGCATTTT
>TRBV1|-|-|TRBJ2-1
CTSSLLANSYNEQFF
TGCACCAGCAGCTTACTAGCGAACTCCTACAATGAGCAGTTCTTC
>TRBV12-3/TRBV12-4|once|-|TRBJ2-1
CASSLGGYNEQFF
TGTGCCAGCAGTTTGGGGGGATACAATGAGCAGTTCTTC